The rows below give T cell receptor beta chains drawn from one sample of a study of Ad26.COV2.S vaccination and SARS-CoV-2 variants. The repertoire was sequenced with immunoSEQ multiplex PCR; TCRdb's copy has only in-frame clones and lacks some. The data contain under 550,000 clones, 80% to 95% of them singletons. Here the sequenced sample was peripheral blood, taken in a trial of Ad26.COV2.S vaccine versus placebo. The receptors were gathered from a person aged 18-65 years who received the Ad26.COV2.S COVID-19 vaccine or a placebo. CDR3s include the opening cysteine and the closing phenylalanine or tryptophan. Fields, in order: J gene, clone size, D gene, V gene, CDR3 DNA, CDR3 protein. A D gene is named only where the DNA matches it firmly. Not every row has a clone size; where given, it reads once, few, many or a size class.

J gene: TRBJ1-3
clone size: .
D gene: TRBD1
V gene: TRBV18
CDR3 DNA: TGTGCCAGCTCACCACAAGGGACAGGGGGAGGAAACACCATATATTTT
CDR3 protein: CASSPQGTGGGNTIYF

J gene: TRBJ1-2
clone size: once
D gene: TRBD1
V gene: TRBV7-6
CDR3 DNA: TGTGCCAGCAGTTCCGGGACAGGGGGCCCTGGCTACACCTTC
CDR3 protein: CASSSGTGGPGYTF

J gene: TRBJ2-7
clone size: .
D gene: TRBD1
V gene: TRBV19
CDR3 DNA: TGTGCCAGTAGTACGTCCGGGACAGGCTTCTACGAGCAGTACTTC
CDR3 protein: CASSTSGTGFYEQYF

J gene: TRBJ1-1
clone size: .
D gene: .
V gene: TRBV7-9
CDR3 DNA: TGTGCCAGCAGCTTAAGTGGAACGGAAGCTTTCTTT
CDR3 protein: CASSLSGTEAFF

J gene: TRBJ2-1
clone size: .
D gene: .
V gene: TRBV28
CDR3 DNA: TGTGCCAGCAGTAGTGGGGACCTCCAGTACAATGAGCAGTTCTTC
CDR3 protein: CASSSGDLQYNEQFF

J gene: TRBJ2-1
clone size: once
D gene: .
V gene: TRBV6-6
CDR3 DNA: TGTGCCAGCAGTCCCCGGACTGGAAACAATGAGCAGTTCTTC
CDR3 protein: CASSPRTGNNEQFF

J gene: TRBJ2-2
clone size: .
D gene: .
V gene: TRBV7-9
CDR3 DNA: TGTGCCAGCAGCCCGGAGCTCGGGGAGCTTACCGGGGAGCTGTTTTTT
CDR3 protein: CASSPELGELTGELFF

J gene: TRBJ2-1
clone size: .
D gene: .
V gene: TRBV3-1/TRBV3-2
CDR3 DNA: TGTGCCAGCAGCCAGGGGCTAGCGATTTACAATGAGCAGTTCTTC
CDR3 protein: CASSQGLAIYNEQFF

J gene: TRBJ1-2
clone size: .
D gene: .
V gene: TRBV6-5
CDR3 DNA: TGTGCCACATCGGGGGCCGGTGGGTATGGCTACACCTTC
CDR3 protein: CATSGAGGYGYTF

J gene: TRBJ1-1
clone size: .
D gene: .
V gene: TRBV28
CDR3 DNA: TGTGCCAGCAGTTTACCAGGAGGGAACACTGAAGCTTTCTTT
CDR3 protein: CASSLPGGNTEAFF

J gene: TRBJ2-1
clone size: .
D gene: .
V gene: TRBV5-8
CDR3 DNA: TGTGCCAGCAGGGCGAGGCAGGGGAGCTCCTACAATGAGCAGTTCTTC
CDR3 protein: CASRARQGSSYNEQFF

J gene: TRBJ1-3
clone size: .
D gene: .
V gene: TRBV18
CDR3 DNA: TGTGCCAGCTCTCCCGATGGGGAAAACACCATATATTTT
CDR3 protein: CASSPDGENTIYF

J gene: TRBJ2-1
clone size: once
D gene: .
V gene: TRBV7-9
CDR3 DNA: TGTGCCAGCAGCTTAGCGTTTCCCAGAGGGGAGCAGTTCTTC
CDR3 protein: CASSLAFPRGEQFF

J gene: TRBJ2-3
clone size: .
D gene: .
V gene: TRBV7-3
CDR3 DNA: TGTGCCAGCAGCCGGGGGGATACGCAGTATTTT
CDR3 protein: CASSRGDTQYF

J gene: TRBJ1-1
clone size: .
D gene: .
V gene: TRBV7-9
CDR3 DNA: TGTGCCAGCAGCTTTTTGTCAGGGATCGACACTGAAGCTTTCTTT
CDR3 protein: CASSFLSGIDTEAFF

J gene: TRBJ2-7
clone size: .
D gene: TRBD2
V gene: TRBV3-1/TRBV3-2
CDR3 DNA: TGTGCCAGCAGCCATAGCGGGCCCCGCTACGAGCAGTACTTC
CDR3 protein: CASSHSGPRYEQYF

J gene: TRBJ1-6
clone size: .
D gene: TRBD1
V gene: TRBV27
CDR3 DNA: TGTGCCAGCACCCGGACAGGGGCAGTTTTTTCACCCCTCCACTTT
CDR3 protein: CASTRTGAVFSPLHF

J gene: TRBJ2-2
clone size: .
D gene: TRBD2
V gene: TRBV27
CDR3 DNA: TGTGCCAGCGCGACTAGCGTGGACACCGGGGAGCTGTTTTTT
CDR3 protein: CASATSVDTGELFF

J gene: TRBJ1-2
clone size: .
D gene: .
V gene: TRBV7-9
CDR3 DNA: TGTGCCAGCAGCTCCACCACGTCCGGCTACACCTTC
CDR3 protein: CASSSTTSGYTF

J gene: TRBJ1-2
clone size: .
D gene: .
V gene: TRBV29-1
CDR3 DNA: TGCAGCGTTGTGGGGCAACACTATGGCTACACCTTC
CDR3 protein: CSVVGQHYGYTF

J gene: TRBJ2-7
clone size: .
D gene: .
V gene: TRBV10-3
CDR3 DNA: TGTGCCATCAGTGGGGCCGGGACGGCGGCCTACGAGCAGTACTTC
CDR3 protein: CAISGAGTAAYEQYF

J gene: TRBJ2-3
clone size: .
D gene: TRBD2
V gene: TRBV4-3
CDR3 DNA: TGCGCCAGCAGCTCGCGACTAGCGAACACAGATACGCAGTATTTT
CDR3 protein: CASSSRLANTDTQYF

J gene: TRBJ2-4
clone size: .
D gene: TRBD2
V gene: TRBV7-2
CDR3 DNA: TGTGCCAGCAGCCGCGGACTAGCGGGGGCAATTCAGTACTTC
CDR3 protein: CASSRGLAGAIQYF

J gene: TRBJ1-1
clone size: .
D gene: .
V gene: TRBV5-4
CDR3 DNA: TGTGCCAGCAGCTTGTTACCAGCCCGGGGGCACACTGAAGCTTTCTTT
CDR3 protein: CASSLLPARGHTEAFF

J gene: TRBJ2-7
clone size: .
D gene: .
V gene: TRBV3-1/TRBV3-2
CDR3 DNA: TGTGCCAGCAGCCAAACTGGGGGCGAGCAGTACTTC
CDR3 protein: CASSQTGGEQYF

J gene: TRBJ2-1
clone size: .
D gene: TRBD2
V gene: TRBV7-9
CDR3 DNA: TGTGCCAGCAGCAAACTAGCGGGAGGGTTCAATGAGCAGTTCTTC
CDR3 protein: CASSKLAGGFNEQFF

J gene: TRBJ1-2
clone size: .
D gene: .
V gene: TRBV2
CDR3 DNA: TGTGCCAGCAGACAGGAACTTAACTATGGCTACACCTTC
CDR3 protein: CASRQELNYGYTF

J gene: TRBJ2-5
clone size: .
D gene: TRBD1
V gene: TRBV30
CDR3 DNA: TGTGCCTGGAGCCCATGGGTGACAGGGGGACAAGAGACCCAGTACTTC
CDR3 protein: CAWSPWVTGGQETQYF

J gene: TRBJ2-3
clone size: .
D gene: .
V gene: TRBV7-2
CDR3 DNA: TGTGCCAGCAGCTACGGCCTAACAGATACGCAGTATTTT
CDR3 protein: CASSYGLTDTQYF

J gene: TRBJ1-2
clone size: once
D gene: .
V gene: TRBV12-3/TRBV12-4
CDR3 DNA: TGTGCCAGCAGTTTAACTCCCGTGAGTGGCTACACCTTC
CDR3 protein: CASSLTPVSGYTF

J gene: TRBJ2-1
clone size: .
D gene: .
V gene: TRBV5-4
CDR3 DNA: TGTGCCAGCAGCTTCGGCGGGGGCGGGGACCCCCGCAACAATGAGCAGTTCTTC
CDR3 protein: CASSFGGGGDPRNNEQFF

J gene: TRBJ2-3
clone size: .
D gene: TRBD2
V gene: TRBV11-2
CDR3 DNA: TGTGCCAGCAGCCAGGGACTAGCGGGACCTCGTGGCGCAGATACGCAGTATTTT
CDR3 protein: CASSQGLAGPRGADTQYF

J gene: TRBJ2-3
clone size: .
D gene: TRBD1
V gene: TRBV5-1
CDR3 DNA: TGCGCCAGCAGCTCGACTCAGGGGGCGTTAGATACGCAGTATTTT
CDR3 protein: CASSSTQGALDTQYF

J gene: TRBJ1-4
clone size: once
D gene: TRBD1
V gene: TRBV6-5
CDR3 DNA: TGTGCCAGCAATTTACAGGGGGCCGGGGAAAAACTGTTTTTT
CDR3 protein: CASNLQGAGEKLFF

J gene: TRBJ2-7
clone size: .
D gene: .
V gene: TRBV6-5
CDR3 DNA: TGTGCCAGCAGCGCCGGACAGAGAAGCGAGCAGTACTTC
CDR3 protein: CASSAGQRSEQYF

J gene: TRBJ2-1
clone size: .
D gene: TRBD1
V gene: TRBV28
CDR3 DNA: TGTGCCAGCAGCCAACCCGGGACAGGGCCAAACAATGAGCAGTTCTTC
CDR3 protein: CASSQPGTGPNNEQFF

J gene: TRBJ1-5
clone size: .
D gene: .
V gene: TRBV2
CDR3 DNA: TGTGCCAGCAGCTGGACAGAGGTTCAGCCCCAGCATTTT
CDR3 protein: CASSWTEVQPQHF

J gene: TRBJ2-7
clone size: .
D gene: .
V gene: TRBV6-2/TRBV6-3
CDR3 DNA: TGTGCCAGCAGTTACAGGGTGTACGAGCAGTACTTC
CDR3 protein: CASSYRVYEQYF

J gene: TRBJ2-3
clone size: .
D gene: TRBD1
V gene: TRBV13
CDR3 DNA: TGTGCCAGCAGATCACAGGGGGCCCCAGATACGCAGTATTTT
CDR3 protein: CASRSQGAPDTQYF

J gene: TRBJ2-7
clone size: .
D gene: TRBD2
V gene: TRBV6-5
CDR3 DNA: TGTGCCAGCAGTTCCGTAGCGGGAGGGCCTCCCTACGAGCAGTACTTC
CDR3 protein: CASSSVAGGPPYEQYF

J gene: TRBJ2-1
clone size: .
D gene: .
V gene: TRBV4-3
CDR3 DNA: TGCGCCAGCAGCCAAGATACGCCCGGGACATCCACCTACAATGAGCAGTTCTTC
CDR3 protein: CASSQDTPGTSTYNEQFF

J gene: TRBJ2-1
clone size: .
D gene: TRBD2
V gene: TRBV11-2
CDR3 DNA: TGTGCCAGCAGCCCAGCCACCGGGACTAGCGGATACAATGAGCAGTTCTTC
CDR3 protein: CASSPATGTSGYNEQFF

J gene: TRBJ1-2
clone size: .
D gene: .
V gene: TRBV5-1
CDR3 DNA: TGCGCCAGCAGCCACGGGGACCCGGGAGGCTACACCTTC
CDR3 protein: CASSHGDPGGYTF

J gene: TRBJ2-7
clone size: once
D gene: TRBD1
V gene: TRBV4-1
CDR3 DNA: TGCGCCAGCAGCATTGGGACAGGGACATCCTACGAGCAGTACTTC
CDR3 protein: CASSIGTGTSYEQYF

J gene: TRBJ2-1
clone size: .
D gene: .
V gene: TRBV19
CDR3 DNA: TGTGCCAGTAGTCTTAGCGGAGGAGACTACAATGAGCAGTTCTTC
CDR3 protein: CASSLSGGDYNEQFF